Presented here are 21 T cell receptor beta chains from one specimen sequenced in a study of cytomegalovirus exposure and HLA in healthy donors. In the PCR, 60 Vbeta and 13 Jbeta primers were used. Sequencing was performed with immunoSEQ multiplex PCR; in TCRdb, only in-frame clones are kept and a portion is missing. The sample carries 100,000 to 150,000 clones, around 86% recorded once. The sample comprised PBMCs. These receptor sequences come from a woman in her forties or fifties in good health and CMV-seropositive.

The chain links TRBV5-1 to TRBJ2-3; possible D gene TRBD2, 6 bases. V dropped 0 bases and J dropped 0 bases, with 14 bases sitting between them. Germline lookup yields CDR1 SGHRS and CDR2 YFSETQ. The CDR3 runs 17 residues. CDR3 residues: CASSLEGRGASTDTQYF. The CDR3, as DNA: TGCGCCAGCAGCTTGGAGGGGCGGGGAGCAAGCACAGATACGCAGTATTTT.

The chain recombines TRBV10-3 with TRBJ2-5, with TRBD1 matching 8 bases. The DNA end is more similar to TRBJ2-7, so the J call may be wrong. In germline, CDR1 is ENHRY, CDR2 SYGVKD. The CDR3 runs to 16 residues. The CDR3 DNA reads as TGTGCCATCAGTGACCTCGGGGACAGGAGCTCCTACGAGCAGTACTTC. Amino acids: CAISDLGDRSSYEQYF.

The J gene is TRBJ2-5, the V gene TRBV9; possible D gene TRBD2, 6 bases. The length of the CDR3 is 14 residues. Per the germline V gene, CDR1 is SGDLS and CDR2 is YYNGEE. V was shortened by 4 bases and J by 4 bases, with 14 bases between the two germline ends. DNA for the CDR3: TGTGCCAGCAGCTATGGAGGGACTGTAGAGACCCAGTACTTC. Amino acid sequence: CASSYGGTVETQYF. Drawing the rest from reference TRBV9 and TRBJ2-5, the complete variable domain is DSGVTQTPKHLITATGQRVTLRCSPRSGDLSVYWYQQSLDQGLQFLIQYYNGEERAKGNILERFSAQQFPDLHSELNLSSLELGDSALYFCASSYGGTVETQYFGPGTRLLVL.

This clone has just one count. Other DNA sequences of this sample code for an identical CDR3. This chain links TRBV9 with TRBJ1-3; D not certain. Germline V gives CDR1 SGDLS, CDR2 YYNGEE. This CDR3 contains 14 residues. Trimming stripped 2 bases from V and 0 bases from J, with 6 bases between. For the CDR3, the DNA is TGTGCCAGCAGCGTGCTAAGCTCTGGAAACACCATATATTTT. This sequence encodes CASSVLSSGNTIYF.

The chain combines TRBV28 with TRBJ1-4, with TRBD1 matching over 10 bases. The CDR3 totals 14 residues. From germline, CDR1 is MDHEN and CDR2 SYDVKM. With V trimmed by 7 bases and J by 8 bases, 7 bases remained unmatched. The CDR3 region is CASNGQGEGEKLFF. The CDR3 coding sequence is TGTGCCAGCAACGGACAGGGGGAAGGGGAAAAACTGTTTTTT. Looking up the rest from reference TRBV28 and TRBJ1-4 gives the full variable domain: DVKVTQSSRYLVKRTGEKVFLECVQDMDHENMFWYRQDPGLGLRLIYFSYDVKMKEKGDIPEGYSVSREKKERFSLILESASTNQTSMYLCASNGQGEGEKLFFGSGTQLSVL.

This chain joins TRBV6-1 and TRBJ2-7; TRBD2 matches at 11 bases. Trimming at V came to 7 bases and at J to 2 bases, leaving 7 bases not matched to a gene. CDR1 is MNHNS and CDR2 is SASEGT in the germline V gene. The CDR3 consists of 15 residues. This CDR3 is CASTRTSGPTYEQYF. The CDR3 nucleotides read TGTGCCAGCACGCGGACTAGCGGGCCCACCTACGAGCAGTACTTC.

The chain has TRBV27 and TRBJ1-2; 10 bases line up with TRBD1. CDR3 length equals 14 residues. Germline CDR1 and CDR2: MNHEY and SMNVEV (reference sequence). Trimming removed 3 bases from V and 5 bases from J; junction bases left unmatched: 3. The CDR3 sequence: CASSLTGGAYGYTF. For the CDR3, the DNA is TGTGCCAGCAGTTTGACAGGGGGCGCTTATGGCTACACCTTC.

This chain connects TRBV7-3 to TRBJ2-5; no firm D call. CDR1 and CDR2 from the germline V gene are SGHTA and FQGTGA. The V and J ends lost 0 bases and 2 bases respectively, with 7 bases between them. This CDR3 is 14 amino acids long. CDR3: CASSLTGRQETQYF. The CDR3 DNA is TGTGCCAGCAGCTTAACTGGCAGGCAAGAGACCCAGTACTTC.

The chain employs TRBV18 and TRBJ1-4; D might be TRBD1 (6 bases). Trimming took 3 bases from V and 8 from J, leaving 10 bases between them. Germline V CDR1 and CDR2: KGHSH, LQKENI. The CDR3 contains 13 residues. The CDR3 nucleotides are TGTGCCAGCTCACCCAGACAGGACGAAAAACTGTTTTTT. Amino acid sequence: CASSPRQDEKLFF.

The gene calls are TRBV5-1 and TRBJ2-7, with D perhaps TRBD1 (5 bases). Deletions cut 6 bases from V and 5 bases from J, with 18 bases between. Germline values: CDR1 SGHRS, CDR2 YFSETQ. This CDR3 is built from 14 residues. CDR3 loop: CASKGTAGADEQYF. The DNA for the CDR3 is TGCGCCAGCAAAGGAACCGCTGGGGCCGACGAGCAGTACTTC.

This CDR3 reads CASTATHISTDTQYF. CDR3 bases: TGTGCCAGCACCGCGACACATATTAGCACAGATACGCAGTATTTT. The chain has TRBV6-5 and TRBJ2-3; D is unresolved. The CDR3 totals 15 residues. The V end was cut by 7 bases, the J end by 0 bases, with 14 bases between. CDR1 MNHEY and CDR2 SVGAGI come from the germline V gene.

The gene calls are TRBV18 and TRBJ2-7; TRBD2 is a possible D gene (5 bases). Per germline, CDR1 KGHSH and CDR2 LQKENI. The length of the CDR3 is 16 residues. The V and J ends lost 2 bases and 0 bases respectively, with 14 bases between them. CDR3 in amino acids: CASSPLGDTISYEQYF. The DNA of the CDR3 is TGTGCCAGCTCACCATTGGGAGACACCATCTCCTACGAGCAGTACTTC.

The chain uses TRBV27 and TRBJ2-1; TRBD1 matches 7 bases. CDR3 length: 15 amino acids. The germline V gene has CDR1 MNHEY and CDR2 SMNVEV (reference sequence). V shed 5 bases, J shed 6 bases, and the junction held 10 bases outside the gene matches. The CDR3, as DNA: TGTGCCAGCAGTATCAACAGGGGCCGGGGCAATGAGCAGTTCTTC. It encodes CASSINRGRGNEQFF.

This rearrangement joins TRBV7-2 to TRBJ1-2, with 8 bases lining up with TRBD1. Germline V gene sequence: CDR1 SGHTA, CDR2 FQGNSA. CDR3 length: 14 residues. With V trimmed by 2 bases and J by 7 bases, 6 bases remained unmatched. CDR3 sequence reads: CASSLYQGAGGYTF. CDR3 nucleotide sequence: TGTGCCAGCAGCTTATACCAGGGGGCAGGTGGCTACACCTTC.

Comments on this clone: The sample holds other DNA sequences that translate to the same CDR3. V usage is TRBV27 and J usage is TRBJ2-1; D possibly corresponds to TRBD2 (6 bases). Germline values: CDR1 MNHEY, CDR2 SMNVEV (reference sequence). This CDR3 contains 13 residues. Trimming removed 2 bases from V and 5 bases from J, with 7 bases in between. CDR3 residues: CASSLRGNNEQFF. The CDR3, as DNA: TGTGCCAGCAGTTTACGGGGGAACAATGAGCAGTTCTTC.

The rearrangement uses TRBV5-1 and TRBJ2-7; D unclear. The CDR3 is 14 residues long. From germline, CDR1 is SGHRS and CDR2 YFSETQ. V was trimmed by 5 bases and J by 0 bases, leaving 12 bases between them. CDR3 DNA: TGCGCCAGCAGAACCAGCGCCTCCTCCTACGAGCAGTACTTC. This gives the protein CASRTSASSYEQYF.

The chain combines TRBV7-8 with TRBJ1-2; D gene uncertain. The CDR3 length is 13 residues. Trimming stripped 1 base from V and 2 bases from J, with 5 bases between. Germline V gene data show CDR1 as SGHVS and CDR2 as FQNEAQ. CDR3 in amino acids: CASSLDSNYGYTF. The CDR3 DNA reads as TGTGCCAGCAGCTTAGACAGCAACTATGGCTACACCTTC.

The V and J genes are TRBV5-1 and TRBJ2-1; 7 bases agree with TRBD1. V gave up 0 bases and J gave up 4 bases; unmatched junction bases: 4. CDR1 is SGHRS and CDR2 is YFSETQ in the germline V gene. This CDR3 is built from 15 residues. The CDR3, as DNA: TGCGCCAGCAGCTTGGGGGGGACAGTTTACAATGAGCAGTTCTTC. Translated, it gives CASSLGGTVYNEQFF.

This sequence joins TRBV10-3 and TRBJ1-2; tentatively, D is TRBD1 (5 bases). Germline V gene sequence: CDR1 ENHRY, CDR2 SYGVKD. Trimming removed 2 bases from V and 2 bases from J, with 12 bases in between. The CDR3 runs to 15 residues. The CDR3: CAISEGAKGNYGYTF. CDR3 nucleotides: TGTGCCATCAGTGAGGGGGCCAAGGGAAACTATGGCTACACCTTC.

J is TRBJ1-1 and V is TRBV2; TRBD1 aligns across 7 bases. V shed 6 bases and J 5 bases; nucleotides not matched to a gene: 9. The CDR3 has 14 amino acids. In germline, CDR1 is SNHLY, CDR2 FYNNEI. Here the CDR3 reads CASRVTGFGTEAFF. In DNA form, the CDR3 reads TGTGCCAGCAGAGTGACAGGGTTTGGGACTGAAGCTTTCTTT.

V gene TRBV11-2 combines with J gene TRBJ2-7, with D maybe TRBD1 (6 bases). V gave up 7 bases and J gave up 1 base, with 11 bases separating them. Germline loops: CDR1 SGHAT, CDR2 FQNNGV. The CDR3 is made up of 13 amino acids. This CDR3 reads CASNFGQSYEQYF. The CDR3 coding sequence is TGTGCCAGCAACTTTGGACAGTCCTACGAGCAGTACTTC.